This T cell receptor beta chain derives from a study of T cell repertoires in cytomegalovirus infection. Study-level background: It was recently identified HLA-C-restricted and well-studied HLA-B-restricted CMV epitopes that the study used. Indicated by public TCR beta signatures were CMV infection and matching HLA type. General study results and limits: HLA-C-restricted TCR beta clonotypes specific for CMV led the ex vivo response.

This clonotype was observed a handful of times. Its specificity is unknown. The ends were cut back, 0 bases at V and 5 bases at J, with 8 bases in the middle. Germline V gene data show CDR1 as LNHDA and CDR2 as SQIVND (reference sequence). CDR3 length equals 14 residues. TCRdb fed the reads into MiXCR, producing one record per CDR3 protein. The sample shows around 800,000 distinct CDR3 sequences, approximately 32% of them seen only once. The rearrangement joins TRBV19 to TRBJ1-5; D uncertain. The TCR originated in a human donor in good health (CMV status not recorded). Some clones in this sample may be carry-over from other donors' samples. The sequences come from cultured CD8+ T cells from PBMCs, collected from culture after CMV antigen stimulation. CDR3 residues: CASSIEAEHQPQHF. DNA for the CDR3: TGTGCCAGTAGTATAGAGGCAGAACATCAGCCCCAGCATTTT.